This T cell receptor (beta chain) was identified during a study of CD8+ T cells in alopecia areata. Study overall: Treated patients received oral tofacitinib, 5 to 10 mg twice daily. Dosing spanned 6 to 18 months on tofacitinib, then 6 months off drug. Points from the study as a whole: Normal scalp had lower clonality than lesional scalp, with alopecia totalis/universalis lesions showing this most strongly. TCR sharing was clearer in mice than between patients, perhaps partly owing to patient HLA diversity.

The authors extracted RNA and reverse transcribed it into cDNA as the sequencing template. The protocol was immunoSEQ multiplex PCR, while the TCRdb copy is restricted to in-frame clones and leaves out a portion. Of 61,000 or so clones listed, roughly 96% are singletons. With respect to this clone: Its antigen is unidentified.

In germline, CDR1 is SNHLY, CDR2 FYNNEI. Trimming left V 4 bases short and J 5 bases short, with 14 bases between. The CDR3 is 14 residues long. The specimen comprised CD8+ T cells sorted from blood, sampled at week 0. The receptor's source is a human donor with alopecia areata. V is TRBV2 and J is TRBJ1-1; possible D gene TRBD1, 6 bases. The CDR3 sequence: CASSASQGWTEAFF. CDR3 DNA: TGTGCCAGCAGTGCATCACAGGGATGGACTGAAGCTTTCTTT. Full variable domain (outside the CDR3, taken from reference TRBV2 and TRBJ1-1): EPEVTQTPSHQVTQMGQEVILRCVPISNHLYFYWYRQILGQKVEFLVSFYNNEISEKSEIFDDQFSVERPDGSNFTLKIRSTKLEDSAMYFCASSASQGWTEAFFGQGTRLTVV.